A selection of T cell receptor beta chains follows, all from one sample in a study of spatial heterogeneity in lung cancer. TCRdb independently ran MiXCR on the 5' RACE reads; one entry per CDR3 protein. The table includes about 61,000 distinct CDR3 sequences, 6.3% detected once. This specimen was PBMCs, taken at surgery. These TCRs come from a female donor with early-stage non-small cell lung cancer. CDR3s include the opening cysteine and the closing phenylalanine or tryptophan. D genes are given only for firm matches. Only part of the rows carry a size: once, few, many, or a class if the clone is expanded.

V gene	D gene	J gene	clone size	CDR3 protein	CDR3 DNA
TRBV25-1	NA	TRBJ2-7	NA	CASRPRDSTYEQYF	TGTGCCAGCAGACCCCGGGACTCCACCTACGAGCAGTACTTC
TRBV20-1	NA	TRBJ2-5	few	CSAAPVATARRYF	TGCAGTGCCGCCCCTGTGGCGACAGCGAGACGGTACTTC
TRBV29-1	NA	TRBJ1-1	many	CSVDQGTNTEAFF	TGCAGCGTTGACCAGGGAACGAACACTGAAGCTTTCTTT
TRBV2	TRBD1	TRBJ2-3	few	CASSELAGTGVGDTQYF	TGTGCCAGCAGTGAACTAGCCGGGACAGGGGTCGGAGATACGCAGTATTTT
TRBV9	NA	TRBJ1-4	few	CASSWGKTNEKLFF	TGTGCCAGCAGTTGGGGCAAAACTAATGAAAAACTGTTTTTT
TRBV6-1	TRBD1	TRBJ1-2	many	CASSEGDRAYGYTF	TGTGCCAGCAGTGAAGGTGACAGGGCCTATGGCTACACCTTC
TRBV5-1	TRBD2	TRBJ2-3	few	CASTGGDSGPAQYF	TGCGCCAGCACCGGGGGGGACTCTGGGCCGGCGCAGTATTTT
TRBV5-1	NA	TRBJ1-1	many	CASSYDSSGGEAFF	TGCGCCAGCAGCTATGACAGCTCGGGGGGTGAAGCTTTCTTT
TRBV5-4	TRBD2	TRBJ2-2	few	CASSLGGLAGAGELFF	TGTGCCAGCAGCTTGGGAGGTCTAGCGGGTGCCGGGGAGCTGTTTTTT
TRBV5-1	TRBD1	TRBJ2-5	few	CASSLDTGGQETQYF	TGCGCCAGCAGCTTGGATACAGGGGGTCAAGAGACCCAGTACTTC
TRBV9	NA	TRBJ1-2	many	CASTAEGRNYGYTF	TGTGCCAGCACCGCAGAAGGAAGGAACTATGGCTACACCTTC